This T cell receptor (beta chain) was identified in a study of a mutant IDH1 vaccine in newly diagnosed glioma. The overall study: Vaccine administration was initiated 4-6 weeks following radiotherapy alone, or with temozolomide cycles. Beforehand, treatment had been radiotherapy, temozolomide, or both; the majority received both.

Measured with immunoSEQ multiplex PCR; TCRdb has only the in-frame clones, and not every one. The table has over 65,000 clones, approximately 81% seen once; the top ten hold more than 10%. The count of this clone is one. No antigen is known for it. Time point: week 35, safety follow-up. All doses held 300 ug of mutant IDH1 20-mer peptide, with topical imiquimod. The germline gives CDR1 MNHEY, CDR2 SMNVEV (reference sequence). The CDR3 is 14 residues long. With 5 bases removed from V and 2 bases from J, the gap between germline ends came to 10 bases. Sequenced material: PBMCs, taken from a glioma patient whose treatment included an IDH1 peptide vaccine. The sequence came from a man between 18 and 29 years old with glioma. The V and J genes are TRBV27 and TRBJ2-1; unclear D gene. The CDR3 region has the DNA TGTGCCAGCAGTAGGGCGTCGGCCTACAATGAGCAGTTCTTC. It encodes CASSRASAYNEQFF.